A single sample is the source of the 29 T cell receptor beta chains below, sequenced in a study of CD4 T cells in relation to SARS-CoV-2 and coronaviruses. Antigens for these TCRs are unknown. CD4+ T cells from unexposed donors were obtained before the COVID-19 pandemic (2011-2018). After roughly 9 days of culture, CD4+ T cells were isolated. Method: immunoSEQ multiplex PCR; TCRdb's copy keeps in-frame clones and lacks some. There are 20,000 or so clones in the sample; approximately 75% occur only once, and less than 20% lies in the top ten. Sequenced input: CD4+ T cells from PBMCs, cultured in vitro. The receptors originated from a human donor in good health.

This rearrangement joins TRBV28 to TRBJ2-2; tentatively, D is TRBD2 (6 bases). Germline CDR1 reads MDHEN; CDR2 reads SYDVKM. Trimming shortened V by 4 bases and J by 5 bases, and 11 bases separated the two germline ends. This CDR3 has 14 amino acids. The CDR3 region is CASSWPGVTGELFF. In DNA form, the CDR3 reads TGTGCCAGCAGTTGGCCGGGGGTGACCGGGGAGCTGTTTTTT. Combining the CDR3 with reference TRBV28 and TRBJ2-2 gives the whole variable domain DVKVTQSSRYLVKRTGEKVFLECVQDMDHENMFWYRQDPGLGLRLIYFSYDVKMKEKGDIPEGYSVSREKKERFSLILESASTNQTSMYLCASSWPGVTGELFFGEGSRLTVL.

The CDR3 DNA reads TGTGCCAGTAGTACAGGACAGGCAAATAGCAATCAGCCCCAGCATTTT. The encoded protein is CASSTGQANSNQPQHF. The chain employs TRBV19 and TRBJ1-5, with TRBD1 identical over 7 bases. CDR3 length equals 16 residues. V was clipped by 4 bases and J by 0 bases; unmatched bases: 6. Germline CDR1 LNHDA, CDR2 SQIVND (reference sequence).

The chain combines TRBV4-1 with TRBJ2-3, with 9 bases lining up with TRBD2. There are 17 residues in the CDR3. J lost 4 bases, V lost 4 bases, and 12 bases had no gene match. Per germline, CDR1 MGHRA and CDR2 YSYEKL. The CDR3 region has the DNA TGCGCCAGCAGCCTACGCTATGGGACTAGCTCCCCAGATACGCAGTATTTT. Its translation: CASSLRYGTSSPDTQYF.

The gene calls are TRBV27 and TRBJ2-1; D remains unclear. Germline CDR1 MNHEY, CDR2 SMNVEV (reference sequence). Trimming took 5 bases from V and 4 from J, leaving 15 bases between them. The CDR3 has 15 residues. Here the CDR3 reads CASSNIESEYNEQFF. DNA for the CDR3: TGTGCCAGCAGTAACATAGAGTCCGAATACAATGAGCAGTTCTTC.

The rearrangement uses TRBV10-3 and TRBJ2-5; tentatively, D is TRBD1 or TRBD2 (5 bases each). The CDR3 has 14 amino acids. V lost 7 bases and J 3 bases, leaving 15 bases between the germline ends. Germline V gene data show CDR1 as ENHRY and CDR2 as SYGVKD. CDR3 loop: CAIKLGPGEETQYF. CDR3 coding DNA: TGTGCCATCAAGCTGGGACCAGGCGAAGAGACCCAGTACTTC.

This clone was seen once. The V call is TRBV20-1, the J call TRBJ1-2; 9 nucleotides line up with TRBD1. The J segment lost 9 bases and the V segment lost 3 bases, leaving 11 bases of the junction unmatched. The germline gives CDR1 DFQATT, CDR2 SNEGSKA (reference sequence). The CDR3 sequence is 14 residues long. In nucleotides, the CDR3 is TGCAGTGCTAGTCGGGGACAGGGAGCTGAGAGCTACACCTTC. Amino acid sequence: CSASRGQGAESYTF.

J is TRBJ1-2 and V is TRBV12-3 or TRBV12-4; possible D gene TRBD1, 5 bases. The CDR3 sequence is 12 residues long. Deletions cut 2 bases from V and 7 bases from J, with 8 bases between. The CDR3 DNA is TGTGCCAGCAGTTTACAGGGTGGTGGCTACACCTTC. This codes for CASSLQGGGYTF.

CDR3 nucleotides: TGTGCCTGGAGCCCCGGAGGGCCCGGCACTGAAGCTTTCTTT. The encoded protein is CAWSPGGPGTEAFF. The genes are TRBV30 and TRBJ1-1; no firm D call. CDR3 length: 14 residues. V lost 3 bases to trimming and J lost 4 bases, with 15 bases between them. Germline V gene sequence: CDR1 GTSNPN, CDR2 SVGIG (reference sequence).

This rearrangement joins TRBV29-1 to TRBJ2-3, with D possibly matching TRBD1 (5 bases). V dropped 4 bases and J dropped 2 bases, with 13 bases sitting between them. The CDR3 contains 14 residues. CDR1 is SQVTM and CDR2 is ANQGSEA in the germline V gene. CDR3 sequence: CSVVVQADTDTQYF. The CDR3 DNA follows: TGCAGCGTTGTTGTACAGGCTGACACAGATACGCAGTATTTT.

In its sample, this clone was seen once. This sequence joins TRBV3-1 (or the pseudogene TRBV3-2) and TRBJ2-5; 7 bases are shared with TRBD1. V trimming: 0 bases; J trimming: 1 base; junction bases outside the gene matches: 14. Germline loops: CDR1 LGHDT, CDR2 YNNKEL (reference sequence). The CDR3 runs to 19 residues. CDR3 in amino acids: CASSQDLRETGLSQETQYF. CDR3 coding DNA: TGTGCCAGCAGCCAAGATCTTAGGGAGACAGGGCTGAGCCAAGAGACCCAGTACTTC.

The gene calls are TRBV11-3 and TRBJ2-1; 9 bases are a match to TRBD1. The CDR3 is 15 residues long. Germline-derived CDR1 and CDR2 are SGHNT and YENEEA. V lost 3 bases, J lost 8 bases, and 8 bases stayed unmatched. The DNA for the CDR3 is TGTGCCAGCAGCTTGGGACAGGGACCATGGGATGAGCAGTTCTTC. Protein: CASSLGQGPWDEQFF.

This chain connects TRBV29-1 to TRBJ1-6; 8 bases are a match to TRBD1. Germline-derived CDR1 and CDR2 are SQVTM and ANQGSEA. The CDR3 is 14 amino acids. V lost 3 bases and J lost 10; bases outside the gene matches: 8. The CDR3 loop reads CSVDVDRDKSPLHF. For the CDR3, the DNA is TGCAGCGTTGACGTGGACAGGGACAAATCACCCCTCCACTTT.

The CDR3 nucleotides read TGTGCCAGCAGTTATACTGAGACCGGGGAGCTGTTTTTT. This sequence encodes CASSYTETGELFF. J is TRBJ2-2 and V is TRBV6-2 or TRBV6-3; D remains unclear. Germline lookup yields CDR1 MNHEY and CDR2 SVGEGT. This CDR3 is 13 amino acids long. The V and J ends lost 3 bases and 5 bases respectively, with 7 bases between them.

The chain links TRBV5-1 to TRBJ1-1; the D gene is possibly TRBD1 (6 bases). The CDR3 has 15 amino acids. V was shortened by 2 bases and J by 1 base, with 12 bases between the two germline ends. The germline V gene encodes CDR1 SGHRS and CDR2 YFSETQ. The CDR3 DNA follows: TGCGCCAGCAGCTTTAAACAGGGCCAGAACACTGAAGCTTTCTTT. Its translation: CASSFKQGQNTEAFF. Complete variable domain (other parts from reference TRBV5-1 and TRBJ1-1): KAGVTQTPRYLIKTRGQQVTLSCSPISGHRSVSWYQQTPGQGLQFLFEYFSETQRNKGNFPGRFSGRQFSNSRSEMNVSTLELGDSALYLCASSFKQGQNTEAFFGQGTRLTVV.

The genes are TRBV12-3 or TRBV12-4 and TRBJ2-7; D not certain. This CDR3 region has 11 residues. Trimming cost V 4 bases and J 7 bases, with 8 bases left between them. CDR3 residues: CASSSKGEQYF. In nucleotides, the CDR3 is TGTGCCAGCAGTTCCAAGGGAGAGCAGTACTTC.

V is TRBV7-8 and J is TRBJ2-1; 11 bases match TRBD2. The germline gives CDR1 SGHVS, CDR2 FQNEAQ. With V trimmed by 5 bases and J by 4 bases, 7 bases remained unmatched. This CDR3 has 16 residues. CDR3 nucleotide sequence: TGTGCCAGCAGCCTTTTAGCGGGAGGGATGTACAATGAGCAGTTCTTC. Protein product: CASSLLAGGMYNEQFF. The whole variable domain, remainder taken from reference TRBV7-8 and TRBJ2-1, is GAGVSQSPRYKVAKRGQDVALRCDPISGHVSLFWYQQALGQGPEFLTYFQNEAQLDKSGLPSDRFFAERPEGSVSTLKIQRTQQEDSAVYLCASSLLAGGMYNEQFFGPGTRLTVL.

The chain combines TRBV5-1 with TRBJ2-5; 11 bases agree with TRBD1. Germline V gene lookup returns CDR1 SGHRS and CDR2 YFSETQ. The CDR3 runs to 15 residues. V trimming: 3 bases; J trimming: 5 bases; junction bases outside the gene matches: 6. Here the CDR3 reads CASSSGQGVIETQYF. For the CDR3, the DNA is TGCGCCAGCAGCTCGGGACAGGGGGTTATCGAGACCCAGTACTTC. The full variable domain, with the rest looked up from reference TRBV5-1 and TRBJ2-5, is KAGVTQTPRYLIKTRGQQVTLSCSPISGHRSVSWYQQTPGQGLQFLFEYFSETQRNKGNFPGRFSGRQFSNSRSEMNVSTLELGDSALYLCASSSGQGVIETQYFGPGTRLLVL.

The CDR3 bases are TGTGCCAGCAGTTTAGGGCGGGCCTATGGCTACACCTTC. Protein sequence: CASSLGRAYGYTF. This chain links TRBV12-3 or TRBV12-4 with TRBJ1-2; no clear D gene. V lost 1 base and J lost 4, with 7 bases in between. This CDR3 contains 13 residues.

The rearrangement links TRBV19 to TRBJ1-1; no reliable D call. V lost 7 bases, J lost 6 bases, and 21 bases lay in between. The CDR3 covers 15 residues. CDR1 LNHDA and CDR2 SQIVND come from the germline V gene (reference sequence). CDR3 DNA: TGTGCCAGTACCACTGCGGCTCCCGCCCACTCTGAAGCTTTCTTT. This sequence encodes CASTTAAPAHSEAFF.

This clone was observed a few times. This CDR3 is CAIRERGRWYEQYF. The CDR3 DNA is TGTGCCATCAGGGAACGCGGGAGGTGGTACGAGCAGTACTTC. This chain connects TRBV10-3 to TRBJ2-7; TRBD2 matches at 8 bases. This CDR3 is built from 14 residues. V was pared by 6 bases and J by 4 bases, with 8 bases of the junction left unmatched. Looked up from germline, CDR1 is ENHRY and CDR2 is SYGVKD.

The chain employs TRBV30 and TRBJ1-6; unclear D gene. CDR3 length: 11 residues. The germline gives CDR1 GTSNPN, CDR2 SVGIG (reference sequence). V lost 0 bases, J lost 6 bases, and 0 bases lay in between. The DNA for the CDR3 is TGTGCCTGGAGTGTTAATTCACCCCTCCACTTT. Its translation: CAWSVNSPLHF.

The V gene is TRBV9, the J gene TRBJ2-4; D is tentatively TRBD1 or TRBD2 (6 bases each). The V end lost 0 bases, the J end lost 8 bases, and 12 bases lay between the germline ends. The CDR3 is 14 residues long. Germline CDR1 reads SGDLS; CDR2 reads YYNGEE. CDR3 residues: CASSVEVEGDIQYF. Here the CDR3 DNA reads TGTGCCAGCAGCGTAGAAGTGGAGGGGGACATTCAGTACTTC. The whole variable domain, remainder taken from reference TRBV9 and TRBJ2-4, is DSGVTQTPKHLITATGQRVTLRCSPRSGDLSVYWYQQSLDQGLQFLIQYYNGEERAKGNILERFSAQQFPDLHSELNLSSLELGDSALYFCASSVEVEGDIQYFGAGTRLSVL.

The rearrangement links TRBV7-3 to TRBJ1-2; 9 nucleotides line up with TRBD1. The CDR3 contains 14 residues. Per the germline V gene, CDR1 is SGHTA and CDR2 is FQGTGA. V was clipped by 5 bases and J by 4 bases; unmatched bases: 5. In nucleotides, the CDR3 is TGTGCCAGCAGCCAGGACAGGGGAGGCTATGGCTACACCTTC. Residues: CASSQDRGGYGYTF.

J is TRBJ2-3 and V is TRBV4-1; 11 bases match TRBD2. Germline V gene sequence: CDR1 MGHRA, CDR2 YSYEKL. This CDR3 region has 16 residues. V lost 0 bases and J lost 4; bases outside the gene matches: 3. As DNA, the CDR3 is TGCGCCAGCAGCCAAGATACTAGCGGGAGTTCAGATACGCAGTATTTT. It specifies CASSQDTSGSSDTQYF.

The chain carries TRBV3-1 (or the pseudogene TRBV3-2) and TRBJ2-7; D may be TRBD1 (6 bases). Trimming took 4 bases from V and 4 from J, leaving 8 bases between them. The CDR3 is made up of 12 amino acids. Germline CDR1 LGHDT, CDR2 YNNKEL (reference sequence). The CDR3 is CASSRDRYEQYF. CDR3 DNA sequence: TGTGCCAGCAGCCGCGACAGGTACGAGCAGTACTTC.

This chain joins TRBV11-3 and TRBJ2-1; D gene uncertain. The CDR3 sequence is 14 residues long. The ends were cut back, 2 bases at V and 7 bases at J, with 12 bases in the middle. Germline CDR1 is SGHNT and CDR2 is YENEEA. The CDR3 here is CASSLMGWGNEQFF. The CDR3 nucleotides are TGTGCCAGCAGCTTAATGGGTTGGGGTAATGAGCAGTTCTTC.

This chain joins TRBV1 and TRBJ1-1. TRBV1 is classified as a pseudogene. The length of the CDR3 is 15 residues. CDR3 nucleotide sequence: TGCACCAGCAGCTCAAAGAGGAGGAAGAACACTGAAGCTTTCTTT. It translates to CTSSSKRRKNTEAFF.

J is TRBJ1-4 and V is TRBV5-1; 7 bases line up with TRBD1. Trimming at V came to 0 bases and at J to 5 bases, leaving 7 bases not matched to a gene. The CDR3 is 16 residues long. Looked up from germline, CDR1 is SGHRS and CDR2 is YFSETQ. The CDR3 region is CASSLGRQGLNEKLFF. The CDR3 coding sequence is TGCGCCAGCAGCTTGGGGAGACAGGGATTAAATGAAAAACTGTTTTTT.

This clone was observed a few times. The rearrangement uses TRBV7-2 and TRBJ2-7; tentative D call: TRBD2 (6 bases). V dropped 3 bases and J dropped 9 bases, with 18 bases sitting between them. This CDR3 comprises 14 residues. Germline CDR1 SGHTA, CDR2 FQGNSA. The CDR3 DNA is TGTGCCAGCAGCTTTAAGGGAGGCGCTACGGGGCAGTACTTC. Its translation: CASSFKGGATGQYF.